This T cell receptor beta chain is drawn from a study of T cell responses to AZD1222 COVID-19 vaccine. General study points: It was only after the peak T cell response that any repertoires were sampled. The donor cohort was predominantly white British with a female majority, and clonal diversity may have been underestimated. Spike-specific TCR breadth and depth rose after two AZD1222 doses.

Concerning this clone: Its antigen remains unidentified.

Produced via immunoSEQ multiplex PCR; TCRdb's table is partial and in-frame only. The data hold nearly 100,000 clones, with approximately 90% observed a single time. V gave up 7 bases and J gave up 0 bases; unmatched junction bases: 14. The CDR3 covers 19 residues. Germline V gives CDR1 LNHDA, CDR2 SQIVND (reference sequence). This chain uses TRBV19 with TRBJ2-6; 8 bases fit TRBD1. The sequence derives from an adult in good health. The source was peripheral blood, collected on day 0 of AZD1222 vaccination. The CDR3 DNA reads TGTGCCAGTAAAAGGCCCCCGGACAGGGATTTCTCTGGGGCCAACGTCCTGACTTTC. It is translated as CASKRPPDRDFSGANVLTF.